These T cell receptor beta chains were read from a single sample in a study of cytotoxic CD8 clonotypes in ibrutinib-treated CLL. The protocol was immunoSEQ multiplex PCR, while the TCRdb copy is restricted to in-frame clones and leaves out a portion. The sample includes some 150,000 clones, 77% of them seen just once. The specimen was PBMCs, collected after 12 months of ibrutinib treatment. These receptors originate from a human donor with chronic lymphocytic leukemia. Both conserved end residues are part of each CDR3. The D gene is left open where the match is weak.

j_gene,v_gene,d_gene,CDR3aa
TRBJ1-3,TRBV4-1,NA,CASSQETADSGNTIYF
TRBJ1-6,TRBV11-2,NA,CASSLDPVQGGSPLHF
TRBJ1-1,TRBV11-2,TRBD1,CASSFRDRGNTEAFF
TRBJ2-1,TRBV29-1,TRBD2,CSLGSGGGEQFF
TRBJ2-1,TRBV23-1,NA,CASSQSRYTGMSEQFF
TRBJ2-7,TRBV27,NA,CASSSLNGGEQYF
TRBJ1-2,TRBV5-4,TRBD1,CASSPDRDYGYTF
TRBJ2-2,TRBV30,NA,CAWSRQMVNTGELFF
TRBJ1-6,TRBV27,TRBD1,CASWGTGVSPLHF
TRBJ2-1,TRBV6-1,NA,CASSESLPGDYNEQFF
TRBJ1-5,TRBV19,TRBD1,CASSIRTGLQPQHF
TRBJ2-7,TRBV23-1,TRBD2,CASSQSRTSGTFNYEQYF
TRBJ1-2,TRBV27,NA,CASSLTRHSNYGYTF
TRBJ1-1,TRBV4-1,TRBD1,CASSQDRGQTVQNTEAFF